This TCR beta chain was recorded in a study of blood T cell repertoires in COVID-19. Authors' analysis steps: How many nucleated cells were present was estimated from reference gene primer amplification. Data came from immunoSEQ multiplex PCR; TCRdb stores just in-frame clones and leaves some out. V, J and clone size derive from that table, while D and trimming were established from the DNA sequence. The table records around 260,000 clones, about nine tenths of them present only once. This CDR3 has 15 amino acids. The germline CDR1 and CDR2 sequences are SQVTM and ANQGSEA. Trimming removed 4 bases at V and 1 base at J, with 16 bases between.

The sample consisted of peripheral blood. The sequence derives from a man between 60 and 75 years old who had recovered from COVID-19. The V gene is TRBV29-1, the J gene TRBJ1-1, with a tentative D call TRBD1 (6 bases). In DNA, the CDR3 is TGCAGCGTTGTCCCGCCAGGGGCCCGGAACACTGAAGCTTTCTTT. As protein: CSVVPPGARNTEAFF.